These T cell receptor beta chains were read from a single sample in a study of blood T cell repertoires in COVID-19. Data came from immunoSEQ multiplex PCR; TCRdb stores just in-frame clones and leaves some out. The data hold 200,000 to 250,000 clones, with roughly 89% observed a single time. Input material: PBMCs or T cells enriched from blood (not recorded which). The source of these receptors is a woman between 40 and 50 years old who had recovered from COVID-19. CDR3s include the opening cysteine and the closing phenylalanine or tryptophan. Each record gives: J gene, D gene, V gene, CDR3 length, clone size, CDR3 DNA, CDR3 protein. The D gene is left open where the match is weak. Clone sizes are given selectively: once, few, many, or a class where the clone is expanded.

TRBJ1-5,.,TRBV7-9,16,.,TGTGCCAGCAGCTTAAGGCGGCAGGGGCTTAGGCAGCCCCAGCATTTT,CASSLRRQGLRQPQHF
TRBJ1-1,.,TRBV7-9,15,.,TGTGCCAGCAGCCGGGGGGGGTCCAACCCCTTTGAAGCTTTCTTT,CASSRGGSNPFEAFF
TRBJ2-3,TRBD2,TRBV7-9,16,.,TGTGCCAGCAGCGTCACTAGCGGGAGAAGCACAGATACGCAGTATTTT,CASSVTSGRSTDTQYF
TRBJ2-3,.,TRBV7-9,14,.,TGTGCCAGCAGCTTGAGCACTAGCACAGATACGCAGTATTTT,CASSLSTSTDTQYF
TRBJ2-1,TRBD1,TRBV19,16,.,TGTGCCAGTAGTATTGCCCGGGACAGGGGGGGCAATGAGCAGTTCTTC,CASSIARDRGGNEQFF
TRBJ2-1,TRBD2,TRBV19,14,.,TGTGCCAGTAATTGGCGGGAGGCACGCAATGAGCAGTTCTTC,CASNWREARNEQFF
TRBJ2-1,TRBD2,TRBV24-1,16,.,TGTGCCACCAGTGATCCCGGGACTAGCGCTTACAATGAGCAGTTCTTC,CATSDPGTSAYNEQFF
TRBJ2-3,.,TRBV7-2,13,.,TGTGCCAGCAGCTTGAATCCCCGAGGTACGCAGTATTTT,CASSLNPRGTQYF
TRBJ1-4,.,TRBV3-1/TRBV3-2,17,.,TGTGCCAGCAGCCAGCAAGGCACGGGATTACCTAATGAAAAACTGTTTTTT,CASSQQGTGLPNEKLFF
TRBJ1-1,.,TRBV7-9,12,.,TGTGCCAGCAGCCGTATGAACACTGAAGCTTTCTTT,CASSRMNTEAFF
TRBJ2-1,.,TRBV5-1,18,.,TGCGCCAGCAGCTTGGTTCGCGGGACCCTCCTCTCCTACAATGAGCAGTTCTTC,CASSLVRGTLLSYNEQFF
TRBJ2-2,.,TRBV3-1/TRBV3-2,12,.,TGTGCCAGCGGACCAGGGGCCGGGGAGCTGTTTTTT,CASGPGAGELFF
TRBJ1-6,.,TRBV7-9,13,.,TGTGCCAGCAGACCCCGGGGGGACGCACCCCTCCACTTT,CASRPRGDAPLHF
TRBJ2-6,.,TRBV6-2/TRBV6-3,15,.,TGTGCCAGCAGTTACTGGGGGGTCGGGGCCAACGTCCTGACTTTC,CASSYWGVGANVLTF
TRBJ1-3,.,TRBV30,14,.,TGTGCCTGGAGTACTACCCCCTCTGGAAACACCATATATTTT,CAWSTTPSGNTIYF
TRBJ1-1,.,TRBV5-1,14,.,TGCGCCAGCAGCGACCAAGGGGGAAACACTGAAGCTTTCTTT,CASSDQGGNTEAFF
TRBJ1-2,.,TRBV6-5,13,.,TGTGCCAGCAGTCTCACTGGGGGGTATGGCTACACCTTC,CASSLTGGYGYTF
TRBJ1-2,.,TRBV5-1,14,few,TGCGCCAGCAGCATCGGACAGTCGGGTGAAGGCTACACCTTC,CASSIGQSGEGYTF
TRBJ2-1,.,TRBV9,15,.,TGTGCCAGCAGCGTAGCAGGTAATCTATACAATGAGCAGTTCTTC,CASSVAGNLYNEQFF
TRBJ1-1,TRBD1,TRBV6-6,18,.,TGTGCCAGCAGTCGGCCCGGGACAGGGTTTGGAATGAACACTGAAGCTTTCTTT,CASSRPGTGFGMNTEAFF
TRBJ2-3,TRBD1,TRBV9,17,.,TGTGCCAGCAGCGTACTAGGGACAGGGGGCTTCACAGATACGCAGTATTTT,CASSVLGTGGFTDTQYF
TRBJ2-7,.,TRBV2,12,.,TGTGCCAGCAAGACTAACTCCTACGAGCAGTACTTC,CASKTNSYEQYF